The sequence of this TCR beta chain was determined in a study of control samples from healthy donors and cancer patients. Libraries were prepared by immunoSEQ multiplex PCR; TCRdb keeps only in-frame clonotypes and omits some of them. The profile covers 70,000 or so clones, with roughly nine tenths appearing a single time and over 15% taken by the ten largest. V was clipped by 3 bases and J by 7 bases, with 10 bases between them. CDR3 length: 13 amino acids. The clonotype was recovered from a man aged 55 to 69 with lung cancer. The sequencing sample was made of PBMCs. V and J are TRBV12-3 or TRBV12-4 and TRBJ1-5; the D gene is possibly TRBD1 (5 bases). CDR3 in amino acids: CASSFGQGQPQHF. The CDR3 bases are TGTGCCAGCAGTTTCGGACAAGGCCAGCCCCAGCATTTT.